These 21 T cell receptor beta chains share one sample of origin, sequenced in a study of blood T cells in healthy people across ages. For the second PCR, which ran for about 7 to 12 cycles, a sample-barcoded 5' primer and a J-beta primer mix were used. A single record per CDR3 protein comes from TCRdb applying MiXCR to the 5' RACE reads. The repertoire holds about 940,000 distinct CDR3 sequences, with about 48% as singletons. The sample taken for sequencing was blood. The receptors derive from a man aged 25 to 45 in good health.

This clonotype was observed a handful of times. This chain joins TRBV3-1 and TRBJ2-1, with 12 positions matching TRBD2. The DNA end lines up better with TRBJ2-7; the J call may be wrong. The V gene's germline CDR1 is LGHDT and CDR2 YNNKEL (reference sequence). The CDR3 has 15 amino acids. The CDR3 coding sequence is TGTGCCAGCAGCCTTACTAGCGGGGGGTACAATGAGCAGTACTTC. Protein sequence: CASSLTSGGYNEQYF.

This clonotype was counted between two and nine times. The J gene is TRBJ2-3, the V gene TRBV5-1, with D possibly TRBD1 on 5 matching bases. Trimming shortened V by 4 bases and J by 4 bases, and 16 bases separated the two germline ends. The CDR3 contains 15 residues. Germline values: CDR1 SGHRS, CDR2 YFSETQ. The CDR3 here is CASSPGWGAADTQYF. The CDR3 DNA reads TGCGCCAGCAGCCCCGGGTGGGGCGCCGCAGATACGCAGTATTTT.

This clonotype showed up many times. The CDR3 loop is CASSAHGLGEKLFF. CDR3 DNA sequence: TGTGCCAGCAGCGCTCACGGTCTGGGTGAAAAACTGTTTTTT. The V call is TRBV11-2, the J call TRBJ1-4; D unresolved. Deletions cut 5 bases from V and 7 bases from J, with 14 bases between. The CDR3 consists of 14 residues. Germline V lookup: CDR1 SGHAT, CDR2 FQNNGV.

This clonotype showed up just a few times. The chain links TRBV7-2 to TRBJ2-1; 8 nucleotides line up with TRBD2. From germline, CDR1 is SGHTA and CDR2 FQGNSA. The CDR3 consists of 18 residues. The junction had 9 bases not matched to a gene; V was cut back by 2 bases and J by 0 bases. CDR3 residues: CASSLTPLAGGSYNEQFF. The CDR3 DNA follows: TGTGCCAGCAGCTTAACCCCGTTGGCGGGGGGCTCCTACAATGAGCAGTTCTTC.

The genes are TRBV30 and TRBJ1-5; D unresolved. CDR3 size: 13 residues. Germline assignment: CDR1 GTSNPN and CDR2 SVGIG (reference sequence). Between the trimmed V and J ends, which lost 2 bases and 1 base, there was a span of 6 bases. The CDR3 DNA follows: TGTGCCTGGAGTCCCCACAGCAATCAGCCCCAGCATTTT. Protein sequence: CAWSPHSNQPQHF.

CDR3 sequence (DNA): TGTGCCAGCACCGGTGCCATAAACTCACCCCTCCACTTT. It is translated as CASTGAINSPLHF. This chain links TRBV12-3 or TRBV12-4 with TRBJ1-6; no definite D call. The germline V and J ends were trimmed by 7 bases and 10 bases, with 14 bases remaining between them. The CDR3 sequence is 13 residues long.

This clonotype was seen only a few times. V and J are TRBV3-1 and TRBJ2-4; no clear D. The assigned J gene may be wrong: the sequence end matches TRBJ2-5 better. Looked up from germline, CDR1 is LGHDT and CDR2 is YNNKEL (reference sequence). The CDR3 sequence is 15 residues long. CDR3 nucleotides: TGTGCCAGCAGGCGCGACTCCTGGCGAGTCGAGACCCAGTACTTC. This sequence encodes CASRRDSWRVETQYF.

The CDR3 protein is CASSPDRSLHEQYF. In DNA form, the CDR3 reads TGCGCCAGCAGCCCCGACAGGAGTTTGCACGAGCAGTACTTC. V gene TRBV4-3 combines with J gene TRBJ2-5, with D tentatively TRBD1 (6 bases). TRBJ2-7 matches the DNA end more closely, so the J call is doubtful. The CDR3 contains 14 residues. Looked up from germline, CDR1 is LGHNA and CDR2 is YSLEER.

The V call is TRBV29-1, the J call TRBJ1-5; TRBD1 might be the D (6 bases). CDR3 length equals 14 residues. Germline assignment: CDR1 SQVTM and CDR2 ANQGSEA. Between the trimmed V and J ends, which lost 4 bases and 2 bases, there was a span of 12 bases. The CDR3 nucleotides read TGCAGCGTTGCAGGGGTCATGGGCAATCAGCCCCAGCATTTT. Its translation is CSVAGVMGNQPQHF.

V gene TRBV6-2 or TRBV6-3 combines with J gene TRBJ1-2, with D unresolved. There are 17 residues in the CDR3. Germline V gene lookup returns CDR1 MNHEY and CDR2 SVGEGT. Trimming pared 6 bases from V and 0 bases from J, leaving 20 bases between. Here the CDR3 reads CASSQYLRQRPNYGYTF. In nucleotides, the CDR3 is TGTGCCAGCAGCCAGTACCTTAGACAACGGCCTAACTATGGCTACACCTTC.

The chain joins TRBV5-6 to TRBJ2-7, with D perhaps matching TRBD2 (5 bases). CDR3 length: 14 amino acids. Germline-derived CDR1 and CDR2 are SGHDT and YYEEEE. V shed 3 bases and J shed 3 bases, with 13 bases lying between them. The chain's CDR3 is CASSYRDGGYEQYF. As DNA, the CDR3 is TGTGCCAGCAGCTACCGCGACGGAGGCTACGAGCAGTACTTC.

This clonotype was seen a few times. This chain links TRBV3-1 with TRBJ2-5; D is tentatively TRBD1 or TRBD2 (5 bases each). Germline V gene lookup returns CDR1 LGHDT and CDR2 YNNKEL (reference sequence). The CDR3 extends over 14 amino acids. The V gene lost 3 bases and the J gene lost 2 bases, with 10 bases spanning the gap. The CDR3 protein is CASSHSGPQETQYF. The CDR3 DNA is TGTGCCAGCAGCCACTCGGGACCTCAAGAGACCCAGTACTTC.

This rearrangement joins TRBV5-1 to TRBJ1-2, with D tentatively TRBD1 (5 bases). CDR3 size: 13 residues. V was cut by 0 bases and J by 7 bases, with 10 bases left in between. Germline values: CDR1 SGHRS, CDR2 YFSETQ. Here the CDR3 DNA reads TGCGCCAGCAGCTTGGCCCAGGGACCTGGCTACACCTTC. Its protein product is CASSLAQGPGYTF.

The chain links TRBV3-1 to TRBJ2-3; D perhaps matches TRBD2 (6 bases). Per germline, CDR1 LGHDT and CDR2 YNNKEL (reference sequence). The CDR3 extends over 16 amino acids. The ends were cut back, 4 bases at V and 6 bases at J, with 20 bases in the middle. The CDR3 loop is CASSPHRRDSRDTQYF. The CDR3 DNA is TGTGCCAGCAGCCCCCATCGCCGGGACTCACGCGATACGCAGTATTTT.

A few counts support this clonotype. The V gene is TRBV10-3, the J gene TRBJ2-7, with 7 bases lining up with TRBD1. The V and J ends lost 9 bases and 0 bases, in that order; junction bases with no gene match: 5. The germline gives CDR1 ENHRY, CDR2 SYGVKD. This CDR3 contains 13 residues. The CDR3 DNA reads as TGTGCCATAGCGCGGACAGGCTCCTACGAGCAGTACTTC. As protein: CAIARTGSYEQYF.

The sample holds a few counts of this clonotype. The chain combines TRBV12-3 or TRBV12-4 with TRBJ2-4, with 8 bases matching TRBD1. V shed 6 bases, J shed 0 bases, and the junction held 4 bases outside the gene matches. The CDR3 is 15 residues long. The CDR3 nucleotides are TGTGCCAGCAGGCGGACAGGGAAAGCCAAAAACATTCAGTACTTC. It translates to CASRRTGKAKNIQYF.

This clonotype was seen just once. A much larger clone lies a single base off, so this may be a read error. This chain connects TRBV20-1 to TRBJ2-1; D might be TRBD2 (7 bases). Germline V gene data show CDR1 as DFQATT and CDR2 as SNEGSKA (reference sequence). This CDR3 has 14 residues. This CDR3 is CSARRGGDSDEQSF. CDR3 coding DNA: TGCAGTGCTAGACGAGGGGGGGACTCTGATGAGCAGTCCTTC.

Details on this clonotype: Mismatch with germline at one junction end may stem from a read error. V is TRBV12-3 or TRBV12-4 and J is TRBJ2-1, with 7 bases that match TRBD2. The CDR3 sequence is 15 residues long. CDR3 coding DNA: TGTGCCAGCAGTTTAGGAGGCGGGGGATACAATGAGCGGTTCTTC. Its protein product is CASSLGGGGYNERFF.

The chain links TRBV29-1 to TRBJ2-2; 7 nucleotides line up with TRBD1. The CDR3 runs to 17 residues. Germline values: CDR1 SQVTM, CDR2 ANQGSEA. Trimming removed 1 base from V and 8 bases from J; junction bases left unmatched: 16. The CDR3 sequence is CSVEGGPTGQRTGELFF. CDR3 nucleotide sequence: TGCAGCGTTGAAGGTGGCCCCACGGGACAGCGCACAGGGGAGCTGTTTTTT.

V usage is TRBV9 and J usage is TRBJ2-7, with D unclear. CDR3 length: 15 residues. The germline V gene has CDR1 SGDLS and CDR2 YYNGEE. Between the trimmed V and J ends, which lost 0 bases and 1 base, there was a span of 11 bases. This CDR3 is CASSVGDSRSYEQYF. In DNA form, the CDR3 reads TGTGCCAGCAGCGTAGGGGATAGCCGATCCTACGAGCAGTACTTC.

This clonotype has more than one count but fewer than ten. The chain has TRBV7-2 and TRBJ1-2; weak D call: TRBD1 (6 bases). The CDR3 runs to 15 residues. Trimming took off 2 bases at V and 8 bases at J, with 18 bases between the two ends. Germline CDR1 SGHTA, CDR2 FQGNSA. The CDR3 DNA sequence: TGTGCCAGCAGCTTAACAAGGCAGGGGATGGGCGGCTACACCTTC. Its translation is CASSLTRQGMGGYTF. The full variable domain, in which reference TRBV7-2 and TRBJ1-2 provide the parts outside the CDR3, is GAGVSQSPSNKVTEKGKDVELRCDPISGHTALYWYRQSLGQGLEFLIYFQGNSAPDKSGLPSDRFSAERTGGSVSTLTIQRTQQEDSAVYLCASSLTRQGMGGYTFGSGTRLTVV.